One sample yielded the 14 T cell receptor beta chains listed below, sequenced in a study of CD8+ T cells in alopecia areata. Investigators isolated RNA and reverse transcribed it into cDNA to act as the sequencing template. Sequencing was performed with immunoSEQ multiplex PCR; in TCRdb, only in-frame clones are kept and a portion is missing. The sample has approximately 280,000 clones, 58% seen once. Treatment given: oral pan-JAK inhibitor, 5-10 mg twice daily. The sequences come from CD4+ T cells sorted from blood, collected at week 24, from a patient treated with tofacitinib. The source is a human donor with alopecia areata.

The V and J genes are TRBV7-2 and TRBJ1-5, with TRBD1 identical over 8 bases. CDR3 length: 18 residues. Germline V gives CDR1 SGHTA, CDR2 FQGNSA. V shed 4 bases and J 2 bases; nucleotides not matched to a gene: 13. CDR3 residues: CASSSGGYDRVRNQPQHF. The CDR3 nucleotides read TGTGCCAGCAGCTCAGGGGGCTATGACAGGGTTCGCAATCAGCCCCAGCATTTT.

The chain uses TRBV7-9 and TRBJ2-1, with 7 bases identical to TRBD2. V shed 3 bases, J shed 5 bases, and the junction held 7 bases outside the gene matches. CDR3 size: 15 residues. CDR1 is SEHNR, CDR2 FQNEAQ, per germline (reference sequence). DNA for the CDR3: TGTGCCAGCAGCTTGAGCCTAGCGGAAAACAATGAGCAGTTCTTC. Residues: CASSLSLAENNEQFF. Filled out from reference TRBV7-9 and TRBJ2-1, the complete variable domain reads DTGVSQNPRHKITKRGQNVTFRCDPISEHNRLYWYRQTLGQGPEFLTYFQNEAQLEKSRLLSDRFSAERPKGSFSTLEIQRTEQGDSAMYLCASSLSLAENNEQFFGPGTRLTVL.

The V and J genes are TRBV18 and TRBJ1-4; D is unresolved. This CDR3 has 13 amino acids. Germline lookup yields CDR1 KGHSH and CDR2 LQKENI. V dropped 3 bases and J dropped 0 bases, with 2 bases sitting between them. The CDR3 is CASSPATNEKLFF. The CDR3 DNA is TGTGCCAGCTCACCCGCAACTAATGAAAAACTGTTTTTT.

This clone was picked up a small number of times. CDR3 bases: TGTGCCAGCAGTTCCTACAGGGGTCGGCAAAACATTCAGTACTTC. This encodes CASSSYRGRQNIQYF. The chain couples TRBV28 to TRBJ2-4; 7 positions agree with TRBD1. The CDR3 runs 15 residues. Per germline, CDR1 MDHEN and CDR2 SYDVKM. V lost 4 bases and J lost 5; bases outside the gene matches: 8.

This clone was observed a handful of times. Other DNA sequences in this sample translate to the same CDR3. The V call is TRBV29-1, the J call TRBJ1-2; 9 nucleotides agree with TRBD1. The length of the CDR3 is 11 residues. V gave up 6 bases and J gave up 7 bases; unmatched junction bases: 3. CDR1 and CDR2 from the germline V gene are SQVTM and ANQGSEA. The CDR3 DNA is TGCAGCGTGGGGACAGGGCTTGGCTACACCTTC. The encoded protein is CSVGTGLGYTF.

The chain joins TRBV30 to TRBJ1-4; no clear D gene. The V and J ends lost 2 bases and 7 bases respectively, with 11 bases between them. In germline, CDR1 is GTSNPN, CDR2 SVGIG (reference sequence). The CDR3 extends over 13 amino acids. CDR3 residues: CAWSPGEGEKLFF. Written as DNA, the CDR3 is TGTGCCTGGAGTCCCGGGGAAGGTGAAAAACTGTTTTTT.

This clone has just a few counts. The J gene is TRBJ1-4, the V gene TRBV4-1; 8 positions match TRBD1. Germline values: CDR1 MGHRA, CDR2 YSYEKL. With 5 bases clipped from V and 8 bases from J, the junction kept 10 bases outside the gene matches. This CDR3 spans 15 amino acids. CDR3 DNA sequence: TGCGCCAGCAGCGAACCAGGGGGCGCGTGGGAAAAACTGTTTTTT. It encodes CASSEPGGAWEKLFF.

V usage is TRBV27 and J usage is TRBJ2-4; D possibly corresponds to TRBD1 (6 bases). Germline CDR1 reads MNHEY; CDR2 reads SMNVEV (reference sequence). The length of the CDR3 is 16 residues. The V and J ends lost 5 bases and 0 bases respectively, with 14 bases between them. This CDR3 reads CASSPLDSLAKNIQYF. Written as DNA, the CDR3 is TGTGCCAGCAGTCCCTTGGACAGTTTAGCCAAAAACATTCAGTACTTC.

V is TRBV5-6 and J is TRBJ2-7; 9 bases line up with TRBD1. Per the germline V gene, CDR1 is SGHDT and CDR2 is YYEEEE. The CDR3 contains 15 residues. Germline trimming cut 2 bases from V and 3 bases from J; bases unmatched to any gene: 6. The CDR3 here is CASSFPDRGVYEQYF. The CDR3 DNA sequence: TGTGCCAGCAGCTTCCCGGACAGGGGCGTCTACGAGCAGTACTTC.

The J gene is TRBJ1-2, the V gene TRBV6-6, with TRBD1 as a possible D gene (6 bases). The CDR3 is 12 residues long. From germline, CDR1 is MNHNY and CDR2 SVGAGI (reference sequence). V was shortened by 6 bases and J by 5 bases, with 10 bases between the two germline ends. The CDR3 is CASRQGRYGYTF. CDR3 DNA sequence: TGTGCCAGCAGGCAGGGGAGGTATGGCTACACCTTC.

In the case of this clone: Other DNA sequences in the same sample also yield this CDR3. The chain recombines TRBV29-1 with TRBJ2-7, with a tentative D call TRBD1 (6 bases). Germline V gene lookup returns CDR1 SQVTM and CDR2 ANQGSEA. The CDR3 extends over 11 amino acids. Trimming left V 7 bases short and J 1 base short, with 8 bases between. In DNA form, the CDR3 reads TGCAGCGCCAGGGGTTCCTACGAGCAGTACTTC. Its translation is CSARGSYEQYF.

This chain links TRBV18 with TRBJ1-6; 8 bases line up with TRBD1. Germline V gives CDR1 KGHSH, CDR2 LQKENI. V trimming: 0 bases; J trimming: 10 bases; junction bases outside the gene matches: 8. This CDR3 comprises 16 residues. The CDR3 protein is CASSPPKGGTGSPLHF. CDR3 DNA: TGTGCCAGCTCACCACCGAAGGGAGGGACAGGATCACCCCTCCACTTT. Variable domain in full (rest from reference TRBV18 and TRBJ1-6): NAGVMQNPRHLVRRRGQEARLRCSPMKGHSHVYWYRQLPEEGLKFMVYLQKENIIDESGMPKERFSAEFPKEGPSILRIQQVVRGDSAAYFCASSPPKGGTGSPLHFGNGTRLTVT.

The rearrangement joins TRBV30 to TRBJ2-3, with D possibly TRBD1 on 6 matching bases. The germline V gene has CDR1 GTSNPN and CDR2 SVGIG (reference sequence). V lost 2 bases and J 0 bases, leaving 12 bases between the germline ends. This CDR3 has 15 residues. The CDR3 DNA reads TGTGCCTGGAGTCCTCCCGGGACAAGCACAGATACGCAGTATTTT. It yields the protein CAWSPPGTSTDTQYF.

This CDR3 reads CSVERETEASYEQYF. The CDR3, as DNA: TGCAGCGTTGAACGCGAGACAGAGGCATCCTACGAGCAGTACTTC. The chain joins TRBV29-1 to TRBJ2-7, with D maybe TRBD1 (5 bases). V lost 2 bases and J 1 base, leaving 15 bases between the germline ends. The CDR3 extends over 15 amino acids. Germline loops: CDR1 SQVTM, CDR2 ANQGSEA.